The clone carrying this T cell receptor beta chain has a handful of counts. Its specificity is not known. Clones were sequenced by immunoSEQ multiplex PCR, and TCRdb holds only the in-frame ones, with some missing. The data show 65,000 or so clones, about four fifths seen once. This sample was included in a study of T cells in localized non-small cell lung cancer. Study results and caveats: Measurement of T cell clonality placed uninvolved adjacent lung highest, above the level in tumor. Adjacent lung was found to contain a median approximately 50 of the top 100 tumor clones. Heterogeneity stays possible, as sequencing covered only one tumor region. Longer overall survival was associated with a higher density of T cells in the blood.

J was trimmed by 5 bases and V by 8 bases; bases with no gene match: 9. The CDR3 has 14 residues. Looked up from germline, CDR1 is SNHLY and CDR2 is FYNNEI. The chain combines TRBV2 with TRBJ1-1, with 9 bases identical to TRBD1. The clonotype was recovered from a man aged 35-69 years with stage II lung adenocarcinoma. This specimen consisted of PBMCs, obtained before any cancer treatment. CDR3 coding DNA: TGTGCCAGCTCGGGACAGGGTCGGGGGACTGAAGCTTTCTTT. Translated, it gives CASSGQGRGTEAFF.